These T cell receptor beta chains were read from a single sample in a study of cytomegalovirus exposure and HLA in healthy donors. Only in-frame clones appear in the TCRdb table, and some are missing; sequencing was by immunoSEQ multiplex PCR. Seen here are about 140,000 clones, roughly 76% observed once, and the top ten hold 1% to 1.5%. Source material: PBMCs. Receptors were obtained from a woman aged 35 to 49 in good health and CMV-seronegative. The CDR3 runs from the conserved cysteine through the conserved F or W. Each record gives: J gene, V gene, CDR3 protein.

J: TRBJ1-2; V: TRBV6-6; CDR3: CASSSPLGQFHGYTF
J: TRBJ1-4; V: TRBV6-6; CDR3: CASSYFYSPNEKLFF
J: TRBJ1-1; V: TRBV19; CDR3: CASTRTGWHTEAFF
J: TRBJ2-7; V: TRBV2; CDR3: CATMPGLVPYEQYF
J: TRBJ2-3; V: TRBV5-4; CDR3: CASSLGTGNRDTQYF
J: TRBJ2-1; V: TRBV4-1; CDR3: CASSHPSGGLSYNEQFF
J: TRBJ2-3; V: TRBV12-5; CDR3: CASGLDTSGYTDTQYF
J: TRBJ2-5; V: TRBV7-2; CDR3: CASSRGGSPETQYF
J: TRBJ1-1; V: TRBV5-1; CDR3: CASNFGGLVDPTEAFF
J: TRBJ2-5; V: TRBV6-5; CDR3: CASSYSRDSQETQYF
J: TRBJ2-2; V: TRBV7-7; CDR3: CASSLERDPGELFF
J: TRBJ1-5; V: TRBV6-1; CDR3: CASSEWDRGINQPQHF
J: TRBJ1-5; V: TRBV7-9; CDR3: CSSSTGNQPQHF
J: TRBJ1-6; V: TRBV9; CDR3: CASSVGQGYNSPLHF
J: TRBJ1-1; V: TRBV5-1; CDR3: CASSSGQGYTEAFF
J: TRBJ1-4; V: TRBV28; CDR3: CASSSGGQENEKLFF
J: TRBJ1-4; V: TRBV19; CDR3: CASSETGTTNEKLFF
J: TRBJ1-3; V: TRBV9; CDR3: CASSFQDGNTIYF
J: TRBJ2-3; V: TRBV5-8; CDR3: CARRGGPPDTQYF
J: TRBJ2-2; V: TRBV4-1; CDR3: CASSQLWSGGATGELFF
J: TRBJ2-1; V: TRBV2; CDR3: CASRGLENEQFF
J: TRBJ2-3; V: TRBV15; CDR3: CATSRETSGGADTQYF
J: TRBJ2-3; V: TRBV11-3; CDR3: CASSVGAHTDTQYF
J: TRBJ1-2; V: TRBV6-1; CDR3: CASRVQGIAGYTF
J: TRBJ2-1; V: TRBV9; CDR3: CASSAPSGTGNNEQFF
J: TRBJ1-1; V: TRBV6-5; CDR3: CASSYSGQGSTEAFF
J: TRBJ2-3; V: TRBV2; CDR3: CASTVQGPDTQYF
J: TRBJ1-2; V: TRBV9; CDR3: CASSVVEGTTNYGYTF
J: TRBJ2-2; V: TRBV27; CDR3: CASSLGLARYTGELFF
J: TRBJ2-2; V: TRBV18; CDR3: CASSLGTGGNTGELFF
J: TRBJ1-1; V: TRBV9; CDR3: CASSALPGGLNTEAFF
J: TRBJ2-5; V: TRBV7-2; CDR3: CASSPGGAETQYF
J: TRBJ2-5; V: TRBV27; CDR3: CASSLQGAETQYF
J: TRBJ2-3; V: TRBV9; CDR3: CASSVGTSGGIEDTQYF
J: TRBJ1-1; V: TRBV9; CDR3: CASSPRPMNTEAFF